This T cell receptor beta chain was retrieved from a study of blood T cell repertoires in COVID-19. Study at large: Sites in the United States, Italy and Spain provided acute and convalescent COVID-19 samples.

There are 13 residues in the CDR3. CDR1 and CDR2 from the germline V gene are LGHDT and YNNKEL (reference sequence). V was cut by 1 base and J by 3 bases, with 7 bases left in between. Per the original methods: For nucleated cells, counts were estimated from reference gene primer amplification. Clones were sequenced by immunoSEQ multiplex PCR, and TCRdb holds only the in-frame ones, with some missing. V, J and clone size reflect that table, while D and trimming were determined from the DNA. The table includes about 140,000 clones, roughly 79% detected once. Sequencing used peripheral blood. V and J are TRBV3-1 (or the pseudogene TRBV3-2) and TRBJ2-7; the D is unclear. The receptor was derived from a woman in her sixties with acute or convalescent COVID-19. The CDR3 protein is CASSQVASYEQYF. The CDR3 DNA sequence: TGTGCCAGCAGCCAAGTGGCAAGCTACGAGCAGTACTTC.